The sample holds one count of the clone carrying this TCR beta chain. The data derive from a study of blood T cell repertoires in COVID-19. As for the study in general: Specimens from acute and convalescent COVID-19 originated in the United States, Italy and Spain. From T cells, B-cell-depleted T cells, or PBMCs came the material, which was cDNA or gDNA.

As handled by the study authors: Reference gene primer amplification in the assay estimated nucleated cell counts. Assay: immunoSEQ multiplex PCR; the TCRdb copy retains only in-frame clones and omits some. V, J and clone size are taken as reported in that table, and D and trimming were inferred from the DNA itself. The sample yields approximately 170,000 clones, about four fifths seen once. Sequencing used peripheral blood. The clonotype originates from a man in his 70s who had recovered from COVID-19.

CDR3 amino acids: CASSKTSGRGTDTQYF. For the CDR3, the DNA is TGTGCCAGCAGTAAGACTAGCGGGAGGGGAACAGATACGCAGTATTTT. The J gene is TRBJ2-3, the V gene TRBV6-6; the match to TRBD2 covers 14 bases. J was trimmed by 3 bases and V by 5 bases; bases with no gene match: 4. Germline V gives CDR1 MNHNY, CDR2 SVGAGI (reference sequence). The CDR3 loop spans 16 amino acids.